Listed here is a single T cell receptor (beta chain). Assay used: immunoSEQ multiplex PCR; TCRdb lists only in-frame clones, some missing. The sample yields some 1.5 million clones, around 98% seen once. The CDR3 length is 15 residues. The germline V gene encodes CDR1 KGHSH and CDR2 LQKENI. The ends lost 6 bases at V and 2 bases at J; junction bases unmatched: 9. The record originates from a study of shared clonotypes between healthy human individuals. The material sequenced was naive CD4+ T cells sorted from blood. This sample's subset: CD45RA+ positively selected. The sequence was obtained from a man younger than 40 in good health. V usage is TRBV18 and J usage is TRBJ2-7; TRBD1 matches 8 bases. DNA for the CDR3: TGTGCCAGCTCTGGATTGTCACAGGGGGCCTACGAGCAGTACTTC. Its protein product is CASSGLSQGAYEQYF. Based on the CDR3 plus reference TRBV18 and TRBJ2-7, the full variable domain is NAGVMQNPRHLVRRRGQEARLRCSPMKGHSHVYWYRQLPEEGLKFMVYLQKENIIDESGMPKERFSAEFPKEGPSILRIQQVVRGDSAAYFCASSGLSQGAYEQYFGPGTRLTVT.